A single sample is the source of the 26 T cell receptor beta chains below, sequenced in a study of breast tumors, draining lymph nodes, adjacent tissues. A single record per CDR3 protein comes from TCRdb applying MiXCR to the multiplex PCR reads. This sample has tens of thousands of distinct CDR3 sequences; over 25% occur once, and the top ten carry 8.1%. The lymph nodes were axillary draining lymph nodes from breast cancer patients. Input material: axillary lymph node tissue. All receptors derive from a female donor with breast cancer. Some clones in this sample may be carry-over from other donors' samples.

This clonotype was found many times. This chain links TRBV19 with TRBJ2-1; TRBD1 might be the D (6 bases). Trimming shortened V by 3 bases and J by 8 bases, and 20 bases separated the two germline ends. There are 16 residues in the CDR3. Germline V gene data show CDR1 as LNHDA and CDR2 as SQIVND (reference sequence). The CDR3, as DNA: TGTGCCAGTAGTATTTGGGCAGGGGCGCGACAAGATGAGCAGTTCTTC. Its translation is CASSIWAGARQDEQFF. Based on the CDR3 plus reference TRBV19 and TRBJ2-1, the full variable domain is DGGITQSPKYLFRKEGQNVTLSCEQNLNHDAMYWYRQDPGQGLRLIYYSQIVNDFQKGDIAEGYSVSREKKESFPLTVTSAQKNPTAFYLCASSIWAGARQDEQFFGPGTRLTVL.

This clonotype was observed at least ten times. The V and J genes are TRBV7-2 and TRBJ2-5, with 10 positions matching TRBD1. Germline V gene sequence: CDR1 SGHTA, CDR2 FQGNSA. This CDR3 has 16 amino acids. V lost 6 bases and J lost 7; bases outside the gene matches: 14. The CDR3 here is CASRPTGGAAGGTQYF. The CDR3 DNA reads TGTGCCAGCAGGCCGACAGGGGGCGCCGCTGGGGGGACCCAGTACTTC.

This clonotype has ten or more counts. J is TRBJ2-1 and V is TRBV9; the match to TRBD2 covers 7 bases. Germline CDR1 SGDLS, CDR2 YYNGEE. The CDR3 sequence is 15 residues long. V was pared by 4 bases and J by 0 bases, with 4 bases of the junction left unmatched. This CDR3 reads CASSLTSDSYNEQFF. The CDR3 bases are TGTGCCAGCAGCTTAACTAGCGACTCCTACAATGAGCAGTTCTTC. Filled out from reference TRBV9 and TRBJ2-1, the complete variable domain reads DSGVTQTPKHLITATGQRVTLRCSPRSGDLSVYWYQQSLDQGLQFLIQYYNGEERAKGNILERFSAQQFPDLHSELNLSSLELGDSALYFCASSLTSDSYNEQFFGPGTRLTVL.

As for this clonotype: Likely a read error: the CDR3 ends without its conserved phenylalanine or tryptophan. The chain has TRBV7-9 and TRBJ2-1, with TRBD2 matching over 7 bases. From germline, CDR1 is SEHNR and CDR2 FQNEAQ (reference sequence). This CDR3 comprises 14 residues. Here the CDR3 DNA reads TGTGCCGGCAGCCCCGGGACTAACTACAATGAGCAGTTCCTC. Its translation: CAGSPGTNYNEQFL.

This clonotype was seen repeatedly, ten times or more. This chain connects TRBV27 to TRBJ2-7; 11 bases agree with TRBD2. The CDR3 is 15 amino acids. Trimming at V came to 5 bases and at J to 1 base, leaving 4 bases not matched to a gene. In germline, CDR1 is MNHEY, CDR2 SMNVEV (reference sequence). The CDR3 DNA sequence: TGTGCCAGCAGTACCCTAGCGGGGGGTTCCTACGAGCAGTACTTC. Encoded protein: CASSTLAGGSYEQYF.

The chain joins TRBV20-1 to TRBJ2-7; a possible D gene is TRBD1 (6 bases). The CDR3 extends over 13 amino acids. The V end was cut by 6 bases, the J end by 9 bases, with 21 bases between. Germline V gives CDR1 DFQATT, CDR2 SNEGSKA (reference sequence). Written as DNA, the CDR3 is TGCAGTGCGTCGGGACACTCCACCGACACGCAGTACTTC. This gives the protein CSASGHSTDTQYF.

This clonotype was recorded at least ten times. The V gene is TRBV19, the J gene TRBJ2-7; D perhaps matches TRBD1 (6 bases). Germline V CDR1 and CDR2: LNHDA, SQIVND (reference sequence). V lost 4 bases to trimming and J lost 2 bases, with 12 bases between them. CDR3 length: 14 amino acids. This chain's CDR3 is CASSTQGNPYEQYF. The CDR3 DNA sequence: TGTGCCAGTAGTACTCAGGGGAACCCCTACGAGCAGTACTTC. The entire variable domain, with the rest obtained from reference TRBV19 and TRBJ2-7, is as follows: DGGITQSPKYLFRKEGQNVTLSCEQNLNHDAMYWYRQDPGQGLRLIYYSQIVNDFQKGDIAEGYSVSREKKESFPLTVTSAQKNPTAFYLCASSTQGNPYEQYFGPGTRLTVT.

This clonotype was counted ten times or more. This chain links TRBV30 with TRBJ2-2, with 7 nucleotides matching TRBD1. CDR3 length equals 14 residues. The germline gives CDR1 GTSNPN, CDR2 SVGIG (reference sequence). V gave up 5 bases and J gave up 7 bases; unmatched junction bases: 10. Here the CDR3 DNA reads TGTGCCTGGGGCTCGACAGGGTCGGTCGGGGAGCTGTTTTTT. Its translation: CAWGSTGSVGELFF.

A note on this clonotype: A much bigger clone sits one base away, suggesting this may be a read error. The conserved final phenylalanine or tryptophan is absent from the CDR3, which likely points to a read error. CDR3 nucleotides: TGTGCCAGCAGTTTCCGAGTGAATGAGCAGTTCCTC. It translates to CASSFRVNEQFL. This sequence joins TRBV6-2 or TRBV6-3 and TRBJ2-1, with no clear D. Germline-derived CDR1 and CDR2 are MNHEY and SVGEGT. CDR3 length: 12 residues. V was cut by 4 bases and J by 7 bases, with 8 bases left in between.

This clonotype was counted ten times or more. CDR3 nucleotides: TGTGCCACCAGCGCAGAAGATTACAGCACAGATACGCAGTATTTT. Its translation is CATSAEDYSTDTQYF. V and J are TRBV24-1 and TRBJ2-3, with unresolved D. Germline CDR1 KGHDR, CDR2 SFDVKD. This CDR3 spans 15 amino acids. V gave up 7 bases and J gave up 0 bases, with 13 bases separating them.

This clonotype occurred many times. The chain links TRBV6-1 to TRBJ1-4; D is unclear. The V gene lost 3 bases and the J gene lost 7 bases, with 9 bases spanning the gap. Germline lookup yields CDR1 MNHNS and CDR2 SASEGT. This CDR3 contains 13 residues. The DNA of the CDR3 is TGTGCCAGCAGTGAGGCAGGTATTGAAAAACTGTTTTTT. It translates to CASSEAGIEKLFF.

This clonotype was detected only once. Lacking the conserved final phenylalanine or tryptophan, this CDR3 likely reflects a read error. The limits of the CDR3 on the DNA are not certain, so only TCRdb's listed CDR3 is given. The chain carries TRBV7-2 and TRBJ2-2. The CDR3 sequence runs 11 residues, both termini included. CDR1 SGHTA and CDR2 FQGNSA come from the germline V gene. CDR3 protein: CASSLTGELFL.

This clonotype was counted at least ten times. The V and J genes are TRBV30 and TRBJ2-7; the D gene is possibly TRBD2 (6 bases). Germline CDR1 and CDR2: GTSNPN and SVGIG (reference sequence). V gave up 0 bases and J gave up 3 bases, with 6 bases separating them. This CDR3 is 12 amino acids long. CDR3: CAWSVSGYEQYF. The CDR3 bases are TGTGCCTGGAGTGTTAGCGGCTACGAGCAGTACTTC.

The chain combines TRBV29-1 with TRBJ1-4; D is unresolved. Between the trimmed V and J ends, which lost 3 bases and 5 bases, there was a span of 4 bases. The CDR3 spans 11 residues. Germline assignment: CDR1 SQVTM and CDR2 ANQGSEA. CDR3 in DNA: TGCAGCGTTGAGACAAATGAAAAACTGTTTTTT. Its translation: CSVETNEKLFF.

This clonotype was seen many times. The chain links TRBV2 to TRBJ2-7; TRBD1 aligns across 7 bases. This CDR3 spans 15 amino acids. J was trimmed by 2 bases and V by 2 bases; bases with no gene match: 6. CDR1 is SNHLY, CDR2 FYNNEI, per germline. In DNA form, the CDR3 reads TGTGCCAGCAGTGAATTGATAGGGGGCCCCTACGAGCAGTACTTC. Translated, it gives CASSELIGGPYEQYF.

The chain has TRBV29-1 and TRBJ1-2; TRBD1 is a possible D gene (5 bases). The CDR3 is 13 residues long. V was clipped by 4 bases and J by 4 bases, with 13 bases between them. Germline CDR1 SQVTM, CDR2 ANQGSEA. DNA for the CDR3: TGCAGCGTTGCCCAGACAGTAATCTATGGCTACACCTTC. Its translation is CSVAQTVIYGYTF.

About this clonotype itself: A much larger clonotype is one base distant, so this may be a read error. V gene TRBV5-5 combines with J gene TRBJ2-7; D possibly matches TRBD1 or TRBD2 (6 bases each). Trimming stripped 5 bases from V and 0 bases from J, with 15 bases between. The CDR3 sequence is 15 residues long. Germline CDR1 is SGHKS and CDR2 is YYEKEE (reference sequence). CDR3 protein: CASRGRTASSYEQYF. CDR3 nucleotide sequence: TGTGCCAGCAGGGGGAGGACAGCGAGCTCCTACGAGCAGTACTTC.

This clonotype occurred many times. J is TRBJ2-2 and V is TRBV2, with 13 bases that match TRBD2. Germline CDR1 SNHLY, CDR2 FYNNEI. The trim removed 6 bases at V and 7 bases at J, leaving 8 bases unmatched. This CDR3 is built from 16 residues. CDR3: CASRPGLAGRIGELFF. The CDR3 nucleotides are TGTGCCAGCAGGCCGGGACTAGCGGGACGTATCGGGGAGCTGTTTTTT.

There are many counts of this clonotype. V usage is TRBV28 and J usage is TRBJ1-4; 9 bases line up with TRBD1. The trim removed 5 bases at V and 2 bases at J, leaving 3 bases unmatched. Germline V gives CDR1 MDHEN, CDR2 SYDVKM. This CDR3 is 15 amino acids long. CDR3 amino acids: CASSPQGATNEKLFF. CDR3 in DNA: TGTGCCAGCAGTCCACAGGGGGCGACTAATGAAAAACTGTTTTTT.

This clonotype was seen many times. This chain connects TRBV4-1 to TRBJ2-3; TRBD1 agrees at 8 bases. With V trimmed by 3 bases and J by 2 bases, 10 bases remained unmatched. Germline CDR1 reads MGHRA; CDR2 reads YSYEKL. This CDR3 has 17 residues. CDR3: CASSHPRTGINTDTQYF. For the CDR3, the DNA is TGCGCCAGCAGCCACCCCCGGACAGGGATTAACACAGATACGCAGTATTTT.

This clonotype was found many times. This sequence joins TRBV25-1 and TRBJ2-7; 10 positions match TRBD2. The CDR3 covers 15 residues. Germline CDR1 MGHDK, CDR2 SYGVNS. Losses at the gene ends were 6 bases for V and 4 bases for J; bases not matched to a gene: 9. CDR3 region: CASRRAGGPEYEQYF. CDR3 DNA: TGTGCCAGCAGAAGAGCGGGAGGGCCCGAGTACGAGCAGTACTTC.

The chain combines TRBV20-1 with TRBJ2-2; D remains unclear. Germline V gene data show CDR1 as DFQATT and CDR2 as SNEGSKA (reference sequence). The CDR3 has 14 amino acids. Between the trimmed V and J ends, which lost 3 bases and 0 bases, there was a span of 8 bases. CDR3 protein: CSASIRTNTGELFF. CDR3 DNA: TGCAGTGCTAGCATTAGGACGAACACCGGGGAGCTGTTTTTT.

This clonotype has at least ten counts. CDR3 sequence: CASSNPLAVYEQYF. The CDR3 DNA is TGTGCCAGCAGCAACCCTCTAGCGGTCTACGAGCAGTACTTC. This chain joins TRBV6-1 and TRBJ2-7; 7 bases line up with TRBD2. The J segment lost 3 bases and the V segment lost 6 bases, leaving 8 bases of the junction unmatched. The CDR3 totals 14 residues. The germline V gene encodes CDR1 MNHNS and CDR2 SASEGT.

The chain has TRBV11-3 and TRBJ2-1, with a possible D match to TRBD1 (7 bases). V was trimmed by 4 bases and J by 3 bases, leaving 13 bases between them. Per the germline V gene, CDR1 is SGHNT and CDR2 is YENEEA. The length of the CDR3 is 15 residues. DNA of the CDR3: TGTGCCAGCAGCTCGGGGGACAGAAGCTACAATGAGCAGTTCTTC. Translated, it gives CASSSGDRSYNEQFF.

Details on this clonotype: No conserved phenylalanine or tryptophan ends this CDR3, so it is likely a read error. The chain joins TRBV7-2 to TRBJ1-6, with no clear D. Germline-derived CDR1 and CDR2 are SGHTA and FQGNSA. The V end was cut by 6 bases, the J end by 7 bases, with 13 bases between. This CDR3 has 14 residues. This CDR3 reads CASRLDFANSPLHS. For the CDR3, the DNA is TGTGCCAGCAGGCTCGACTTTGCGAATTCACCCCTCCACTCT.

Of note for this clonotype: A read error may produce the germline difference seen at one junction end. The chain links TRBV3-1 to TRBJ1-3, with 7 bases fitting TRBD1. This CDR3 is 14 amino acids long. The germline V gene has CDR1 LGHDT and CDR2 YNNKEL (reference sequence). The CDR3 DNA follows: TGCGCCAGCAGCCGACAGGGCTCAGGAAACACCATATATTTT. Protein: CASSRQGSGNTIYF.